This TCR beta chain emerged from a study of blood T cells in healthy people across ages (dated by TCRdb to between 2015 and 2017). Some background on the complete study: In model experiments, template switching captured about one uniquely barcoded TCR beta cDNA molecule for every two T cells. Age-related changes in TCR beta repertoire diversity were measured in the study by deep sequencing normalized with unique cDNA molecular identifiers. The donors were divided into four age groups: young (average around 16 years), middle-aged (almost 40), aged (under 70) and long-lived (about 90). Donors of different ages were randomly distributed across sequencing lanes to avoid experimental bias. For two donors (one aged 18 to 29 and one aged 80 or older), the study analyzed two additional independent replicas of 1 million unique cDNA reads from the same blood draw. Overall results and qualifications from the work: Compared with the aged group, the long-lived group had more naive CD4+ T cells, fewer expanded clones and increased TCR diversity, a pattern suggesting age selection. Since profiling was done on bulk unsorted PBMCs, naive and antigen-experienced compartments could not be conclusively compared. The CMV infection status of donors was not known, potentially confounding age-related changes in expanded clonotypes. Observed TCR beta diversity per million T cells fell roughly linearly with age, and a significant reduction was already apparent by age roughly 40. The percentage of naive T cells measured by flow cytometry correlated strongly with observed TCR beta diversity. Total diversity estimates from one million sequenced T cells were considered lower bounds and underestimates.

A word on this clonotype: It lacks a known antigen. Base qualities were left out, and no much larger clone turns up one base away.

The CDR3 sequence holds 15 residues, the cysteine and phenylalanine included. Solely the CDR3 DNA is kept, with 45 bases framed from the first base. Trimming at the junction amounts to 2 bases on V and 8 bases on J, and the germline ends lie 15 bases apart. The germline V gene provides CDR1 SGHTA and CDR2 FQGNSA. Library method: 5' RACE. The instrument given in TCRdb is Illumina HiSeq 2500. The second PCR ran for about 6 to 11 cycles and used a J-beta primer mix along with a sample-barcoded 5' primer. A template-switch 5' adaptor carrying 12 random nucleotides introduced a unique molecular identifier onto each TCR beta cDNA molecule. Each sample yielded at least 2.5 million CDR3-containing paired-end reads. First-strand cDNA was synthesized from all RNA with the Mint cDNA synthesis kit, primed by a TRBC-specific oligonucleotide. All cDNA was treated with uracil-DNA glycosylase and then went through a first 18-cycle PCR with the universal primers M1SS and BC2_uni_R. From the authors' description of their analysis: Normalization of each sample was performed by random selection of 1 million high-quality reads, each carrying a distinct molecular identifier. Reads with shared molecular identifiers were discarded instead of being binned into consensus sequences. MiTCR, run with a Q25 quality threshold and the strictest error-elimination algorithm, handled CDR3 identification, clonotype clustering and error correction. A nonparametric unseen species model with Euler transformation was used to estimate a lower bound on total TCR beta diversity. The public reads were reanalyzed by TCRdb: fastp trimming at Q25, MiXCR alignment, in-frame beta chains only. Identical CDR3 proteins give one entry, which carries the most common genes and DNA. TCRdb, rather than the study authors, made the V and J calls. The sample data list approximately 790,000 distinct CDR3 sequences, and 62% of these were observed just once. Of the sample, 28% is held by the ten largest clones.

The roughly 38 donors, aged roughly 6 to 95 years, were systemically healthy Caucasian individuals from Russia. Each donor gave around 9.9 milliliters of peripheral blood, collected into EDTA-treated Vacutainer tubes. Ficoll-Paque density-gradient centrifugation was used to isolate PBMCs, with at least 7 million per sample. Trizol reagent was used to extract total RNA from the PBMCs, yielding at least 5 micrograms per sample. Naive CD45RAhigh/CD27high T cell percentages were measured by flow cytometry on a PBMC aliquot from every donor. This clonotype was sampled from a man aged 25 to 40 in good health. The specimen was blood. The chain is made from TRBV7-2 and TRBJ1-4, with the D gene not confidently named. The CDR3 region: CASSLTRLPGEKLFF. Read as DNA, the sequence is TGTGCCAGCAGCTTAACGCGCCTCCCGGGGGAAAAACTGTTTTTT.